These 2 T cell receptor beta chains came from one sample sequenced in a study of T cells expressing NK-cell markers. TCRdb derives one entry per CDR3 protein from the 5' RACE reads, leaving out DNA. The sample includes 350,000 to 450,000 distinct CDR3 sequences. The specimen sequenced was blood T cells: a sorted CD56 or NKG2C T cell subset, CD4+ or CD8+ T cells, or bulk PBMC T cells (not recorded which). Receptor source: a man aged 18 to 70 in good health.

J is TRBJ1-2 and V is TRBV3-1; there is no DNA to check the TCRdb D call of TRBD1. The CDR3 has 14 residues. CDR1 and CDR2 (germline): LGHDT, YNNKEL (reference sequence). The CDR3 region is CASSQGTRRHGYTF.

The V call is TRBV5-5, the J call TRBJ2-2. This CDR3 is built from 15 residues. Germline V gene lookup returns CDR1 SGHKS and CDR2 YYEKEE (reference sequence). CDR3 amino acids: CASSLVSTNTGELFF.